One T cell receptor (beta chain) is described in this entry. This record belongs to a study of shared clonotypes between healthy human individuals. Study overall: CD4 naive and CD4 memory each took three plates per donor, while CD8 naive took two and CD8 memory one.

The CDR3 totals 14 residues. V shed 3 bases and J shed 2 bases, with 13 bases lying between them. CDR1 and CDR2 (germline): SQVTM, ANQGSEA. Clones were read by immunoSEQ multiplex PCR, and TCRdb kept only the in-frame ones, dropping some. The sample yields roughly 700,000 clones, approximately 74% seen once. Material: memory CD4+ T cells sorted from blood. The subset was: CD45RA-negative fraction. The TCR was taken from a woman aged 30 to 39 in good health. This chain joins TRBV29-1 and TRBJ1-2; tentatively, D is TRBD1 (5 bases). CDR3 sequence (DNA): TGCAGCGTTGACTCGGCGGGGGGGAACTATGGCTACACCTTC. This sequence encodes CSVDSAGGNYGYTF.